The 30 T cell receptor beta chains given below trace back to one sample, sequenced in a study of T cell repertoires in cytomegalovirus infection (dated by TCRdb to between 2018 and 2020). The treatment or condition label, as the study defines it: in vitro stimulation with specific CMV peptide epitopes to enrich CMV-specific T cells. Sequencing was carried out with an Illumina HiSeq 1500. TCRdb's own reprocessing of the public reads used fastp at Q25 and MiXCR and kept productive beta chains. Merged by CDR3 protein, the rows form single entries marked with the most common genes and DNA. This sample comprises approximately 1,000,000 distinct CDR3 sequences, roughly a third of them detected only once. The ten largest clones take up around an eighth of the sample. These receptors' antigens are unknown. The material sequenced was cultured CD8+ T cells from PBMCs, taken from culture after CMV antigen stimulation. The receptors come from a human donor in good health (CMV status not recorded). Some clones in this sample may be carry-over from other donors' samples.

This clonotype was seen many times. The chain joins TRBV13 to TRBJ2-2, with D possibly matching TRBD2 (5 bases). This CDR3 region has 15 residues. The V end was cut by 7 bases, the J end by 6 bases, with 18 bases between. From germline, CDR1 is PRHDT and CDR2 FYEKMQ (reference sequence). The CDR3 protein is CASTPPSGFSGELFF. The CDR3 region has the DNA TGTGCCAGCACCCCCCCTTCGGGATTCTCCGGGGAGCTGTTTTTT.

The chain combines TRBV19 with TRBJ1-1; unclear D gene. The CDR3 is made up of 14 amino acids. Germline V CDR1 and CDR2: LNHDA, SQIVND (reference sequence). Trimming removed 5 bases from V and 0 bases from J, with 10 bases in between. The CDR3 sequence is CASSRGILNTEAFF. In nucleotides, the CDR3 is TGTGCCAGTAGTCGCGGGATCTTGAACACTGAAGCTTTCTTT. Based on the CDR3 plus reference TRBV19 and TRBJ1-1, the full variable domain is DGGITQSPKYLFRKEGQNVTLSCEQNLNHDAMYWYRQDPGQGLRLIYYSQIVNDFQKGDIAEGYSVSREKKESFPLTVTSAQKNPTAFYLCASSRGILNTEAFFGQGTRLTVV.

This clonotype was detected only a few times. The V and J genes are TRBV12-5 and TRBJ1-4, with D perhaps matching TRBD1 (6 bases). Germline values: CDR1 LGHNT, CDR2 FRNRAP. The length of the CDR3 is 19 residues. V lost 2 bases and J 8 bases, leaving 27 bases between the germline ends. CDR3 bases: TGTGCTAGTGGTTTGTCGTACACGGGGGCGCGAGGCGGCGAAGAAAAACTGTTTTTT. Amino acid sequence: CASGLSYTGARGGEEKLFF.

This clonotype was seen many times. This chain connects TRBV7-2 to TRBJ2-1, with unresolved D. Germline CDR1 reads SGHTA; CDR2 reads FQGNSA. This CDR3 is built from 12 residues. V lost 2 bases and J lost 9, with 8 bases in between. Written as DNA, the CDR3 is TGTGCCAGCAGCTTAACTGCGAGTGAGCAGTTCTTC. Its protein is CASSLTASEQFF.

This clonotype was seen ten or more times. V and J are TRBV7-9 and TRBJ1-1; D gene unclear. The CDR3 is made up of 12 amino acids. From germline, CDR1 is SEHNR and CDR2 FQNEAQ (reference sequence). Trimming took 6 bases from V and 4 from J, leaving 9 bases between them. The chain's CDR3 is CASSPVGTEAFF. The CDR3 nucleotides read TGTGCCAGCAGTCCGGTTGGCACTGAAGCTTTCTTT.

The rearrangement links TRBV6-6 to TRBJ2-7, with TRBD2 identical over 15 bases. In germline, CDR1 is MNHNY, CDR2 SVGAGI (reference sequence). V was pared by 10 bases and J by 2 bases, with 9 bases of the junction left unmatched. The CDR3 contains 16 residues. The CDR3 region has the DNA TGTGCCACCTTTGCGGGACTAGCGGGGGGTACCTACGAGCAGTACGTC. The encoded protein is CATFAGLAGGTYEQYV.

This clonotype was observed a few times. CDR3 DNA sequence: TGTGCCACCTTTCGAGCGGGGGTGAATAATGAGCAGTTCTTC. It encodes CATFRAGVNNEQFF. V is TRBV2 and J is TRBJ2-1; TRBD2 agrees at 8 bases. This CDR3 is built from 14 residues. Germline lookup yields CDR1 SNHLY and CDR2 FYNNEI. V dropped 10 bases and J dropped 7; count of bases not matched to a gene: 12.

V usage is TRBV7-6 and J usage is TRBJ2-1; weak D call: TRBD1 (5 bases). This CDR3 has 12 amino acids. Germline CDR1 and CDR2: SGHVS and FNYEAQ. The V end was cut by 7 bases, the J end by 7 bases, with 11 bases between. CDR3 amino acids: CASTIGVNEQFF. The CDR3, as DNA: TGTGCCAGCACCATAGGGGTAAATGAGCAGTTCTTC.

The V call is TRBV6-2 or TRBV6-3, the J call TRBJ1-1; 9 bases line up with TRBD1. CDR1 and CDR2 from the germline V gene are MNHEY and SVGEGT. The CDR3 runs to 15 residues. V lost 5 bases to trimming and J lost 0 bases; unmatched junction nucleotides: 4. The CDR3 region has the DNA TGTGCCAGCAGTCCCTGGGACAGGGTGAACACTGAAGCTTTCTTT. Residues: CASSPWDRVNTEAFF.

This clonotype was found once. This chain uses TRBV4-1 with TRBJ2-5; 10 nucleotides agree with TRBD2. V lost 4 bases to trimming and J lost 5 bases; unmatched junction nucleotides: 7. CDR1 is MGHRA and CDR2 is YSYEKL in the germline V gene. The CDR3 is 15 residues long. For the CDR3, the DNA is TGCGCCAGCAGCCTTTTAGCGGGGGGTTACGAGACCCAGTACTTC. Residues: CASSLLAGGYETQYF.

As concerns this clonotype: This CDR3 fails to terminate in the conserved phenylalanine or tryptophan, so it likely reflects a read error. Here the CDR3 reads CASSSGVIEQFS. For the CDR3, the DNA is TGTGCCAGCAGTTCAGGGGTTATTGAGCAGTTCTCC. This chain connects TRBV27 to TRBJ2-1; a possible D gene is TRBD1 (6 bases). The germline V and J ends were trimmed by 4 bases and 9 bases, with 10 bases remaining between them. This CDR3 spans 12 amino acids. Germline lookup yields CDR1 MNHEY and CDR2 SMNVEV (reference sequence).

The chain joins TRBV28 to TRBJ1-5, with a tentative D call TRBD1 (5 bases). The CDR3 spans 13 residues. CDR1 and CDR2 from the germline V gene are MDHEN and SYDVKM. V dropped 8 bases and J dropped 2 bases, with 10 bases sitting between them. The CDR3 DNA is TGTGCCAGCTGGAGAGGGGGCAATCAGCCCCAGCATTTT. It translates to CASWRGGNQPQHF.

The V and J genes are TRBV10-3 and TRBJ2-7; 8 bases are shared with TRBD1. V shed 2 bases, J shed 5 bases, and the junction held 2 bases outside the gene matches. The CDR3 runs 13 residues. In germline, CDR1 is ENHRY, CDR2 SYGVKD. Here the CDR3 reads CAISETGGDEQYF. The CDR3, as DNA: TGTGCCATCAGTGAGACAGGGGGAGACGAGCAGTACTTC.

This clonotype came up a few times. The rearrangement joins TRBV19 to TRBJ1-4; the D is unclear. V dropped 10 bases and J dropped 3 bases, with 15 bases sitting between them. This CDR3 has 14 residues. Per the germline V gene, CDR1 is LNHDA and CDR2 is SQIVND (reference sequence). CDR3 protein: CATSEGFPNEKLFF. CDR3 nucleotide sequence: TGTGCCACCTCCGAGGGATTCCCTAATGAAAAACTGTTTTTT.

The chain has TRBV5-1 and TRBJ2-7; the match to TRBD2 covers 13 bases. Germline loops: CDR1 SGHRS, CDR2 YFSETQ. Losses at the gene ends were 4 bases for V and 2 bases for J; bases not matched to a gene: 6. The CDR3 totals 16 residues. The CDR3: CASSPIGTSGAYEQYF. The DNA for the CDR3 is TGCGCCAGCAGCCCCATCGGGACTAGCGGGGCCTACGAGCAGTACTTC.

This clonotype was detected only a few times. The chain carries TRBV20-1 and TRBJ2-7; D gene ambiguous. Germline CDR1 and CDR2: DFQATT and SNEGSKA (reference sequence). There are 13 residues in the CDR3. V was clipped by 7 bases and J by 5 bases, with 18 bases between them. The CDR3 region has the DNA TGCAGTGTCCTAAGCCGACAAGCCCACGAGCAGTACTTC. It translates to CSVLSRQAHEQYF.

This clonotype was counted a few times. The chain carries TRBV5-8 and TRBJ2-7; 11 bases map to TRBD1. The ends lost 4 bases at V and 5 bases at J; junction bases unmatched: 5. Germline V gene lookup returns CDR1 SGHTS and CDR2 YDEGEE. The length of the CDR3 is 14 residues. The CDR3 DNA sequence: TGTGCCAGCAGCACAAGGACAGGGGGCGACGAGCAGTACTTC. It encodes CASSTRTGGDEQYF.

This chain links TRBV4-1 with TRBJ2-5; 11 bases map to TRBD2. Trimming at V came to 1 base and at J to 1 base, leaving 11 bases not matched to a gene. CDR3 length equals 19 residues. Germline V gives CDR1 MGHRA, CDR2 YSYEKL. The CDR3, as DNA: TGCGCCAGCAGCCAAGTGGCTAGCGGGGGGCCTAATATCCAAGAGACCCAGTACTTC. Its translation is CASSQVASGGPNIQETQYF.

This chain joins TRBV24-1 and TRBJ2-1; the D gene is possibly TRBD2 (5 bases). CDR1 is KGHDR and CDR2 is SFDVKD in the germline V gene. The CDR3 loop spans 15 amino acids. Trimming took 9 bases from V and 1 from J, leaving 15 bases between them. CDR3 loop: CATEEVFGSYNEQFF. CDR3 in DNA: TGTGCCACCGAGGAGGTGTTTGGGTCCTACAATGAGCAGTTCTTC.

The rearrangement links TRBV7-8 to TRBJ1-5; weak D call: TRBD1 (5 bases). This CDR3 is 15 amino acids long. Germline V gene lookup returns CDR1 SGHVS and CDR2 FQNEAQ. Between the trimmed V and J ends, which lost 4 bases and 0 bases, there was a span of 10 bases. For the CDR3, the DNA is TGTGCCAGCAGCTACGGGGGATATAGCAATCAGCCCCAGCATTTT. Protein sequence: CASSYGGYSNQPQHF.

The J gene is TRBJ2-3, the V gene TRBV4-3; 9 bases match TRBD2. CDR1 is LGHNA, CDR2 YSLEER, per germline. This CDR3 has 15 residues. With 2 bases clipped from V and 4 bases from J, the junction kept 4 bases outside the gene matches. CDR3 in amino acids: CASSQRSSGADTQYF. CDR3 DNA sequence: TGCGCCAGCAGCCAAAGATCTAGCGGGGCAGATACGCAGTATTTT.

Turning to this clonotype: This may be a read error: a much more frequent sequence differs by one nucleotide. The CDR3 nucleotides are TGTGCCAGCAGGGGGACTAGCGGGGAAGAGACCCAGTACTTC. Its translation is CASRGTSGEETQYF. The chain is built from TRBV12-3 or TRBV12-4 and TRBJ2-5; 13 nucleotides align to TRBD2. After removal of 6 bases from V and 3 bases from J, the junction contained 1 base not matched to a gene. The CDR3 has 14 amino acids.

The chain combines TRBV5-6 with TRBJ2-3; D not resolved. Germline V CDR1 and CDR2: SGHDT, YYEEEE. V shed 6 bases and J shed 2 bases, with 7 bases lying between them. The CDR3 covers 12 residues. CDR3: CASTNHTDTQYF. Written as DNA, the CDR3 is TGTGCCAGCACCAACCACACAGATACGCAGTATTTT.

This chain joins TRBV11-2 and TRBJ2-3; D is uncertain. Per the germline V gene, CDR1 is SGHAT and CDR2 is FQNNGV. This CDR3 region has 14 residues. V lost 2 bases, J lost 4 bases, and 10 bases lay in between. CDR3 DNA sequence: TGTGCCAGCAGCTTATCCCCCCCCCCAGATACGCAGTATTTT. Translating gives CASSLSPPPDTQYF.

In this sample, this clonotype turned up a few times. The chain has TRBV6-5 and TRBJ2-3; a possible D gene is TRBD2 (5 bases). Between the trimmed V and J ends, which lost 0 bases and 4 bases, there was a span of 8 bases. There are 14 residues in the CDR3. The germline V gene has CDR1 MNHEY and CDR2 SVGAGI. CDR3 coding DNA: TGTGCCAGCAGTTACTCGACTACCGCAGATACGCAGTATTTT. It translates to CASSYSTTADTQYF.

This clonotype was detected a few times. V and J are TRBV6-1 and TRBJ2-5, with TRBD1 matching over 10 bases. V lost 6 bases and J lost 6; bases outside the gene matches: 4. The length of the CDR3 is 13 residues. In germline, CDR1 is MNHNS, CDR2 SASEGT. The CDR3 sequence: CASRDRGQKTQYF. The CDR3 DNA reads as TGTGCCAGCAGAGACAGGGGGCAGAAGACCCAGTACTTC.

DNA for the CDR3: TGTGCCAGTAGTATAGATCTCGGCGGACCGACAAATCAGCCCCAGCATTTT. Its translation: CASSIDLGGPTNQPQHF. The gene calls are TRBV19 and TRBJ1-5; D is unclear. The CDR3 loop spans 17 amino acids. The V gene's germline CDR1 is LNHDA and CDR2 SQIVND (reference sequence). Trimming cost V 0 bases and J 4 bases, with 16 bases left between them.

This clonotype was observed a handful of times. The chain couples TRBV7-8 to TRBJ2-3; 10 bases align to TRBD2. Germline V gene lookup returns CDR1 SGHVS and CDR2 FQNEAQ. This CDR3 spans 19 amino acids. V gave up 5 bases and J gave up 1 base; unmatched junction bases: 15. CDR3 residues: CASSPRERGGPWGTDTQYF. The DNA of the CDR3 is TGTGCCAGCAGCCCCCGGGAGCGGGGGGGTCCTTGGGGCACAGATACGCAGTATTTT.

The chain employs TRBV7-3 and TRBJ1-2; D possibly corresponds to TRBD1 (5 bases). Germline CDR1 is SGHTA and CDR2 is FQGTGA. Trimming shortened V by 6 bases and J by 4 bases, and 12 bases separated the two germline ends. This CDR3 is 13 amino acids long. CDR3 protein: CASRGGDGYGYTF. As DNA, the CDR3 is TGTGCCAGCAGGGGGGGGGACGGCTATGGCTACACCTTC.

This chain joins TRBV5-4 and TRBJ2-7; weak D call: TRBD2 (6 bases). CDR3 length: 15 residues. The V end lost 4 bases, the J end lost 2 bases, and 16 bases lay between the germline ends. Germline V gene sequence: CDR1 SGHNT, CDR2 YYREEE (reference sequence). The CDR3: CASSVTRTVTYEQYF. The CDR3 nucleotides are TGTGCCAGCAGCGTGACTAGGACGGTGACCTACGAGCAGTACTTC.